One and the same sample provided the 17 T cell receptor beta chains below, sequenced in a study of blood T cell repertoires in COVID-19. Profiled with immunoSEQ multiplex PCR; TCRdb holds only in-frame clones, not every one. The sample holds hundreds of thousands of clones; roughly 90% are singletons and the top ten take more than 0.8%. The specimen sequenced was PBMCs or T cells enriched from blood (not recorded which). These receptors were obtained from a woman aged 25 to 39 who had recovered from COVID-19.

The V call is TRBV6-1, the J call TRBJ1-2; a weak D match, TRBD1 (5 bases). This CDR3 spans 17 amino acids. Per germline, CDR1 MNHNS and CDR2 SASEGT. Trimming stripped 0 bases from V and 6 bases from J, with 20 bases between. The CDR3 DNA reads TGTGCCAGCAGTGAAGCGTTAAGGAACAGGCGGAGGGATGGCTACACCTTC. It translates to CASSEALRNRRRDGYTF.

The chain carries TRBV28 and TRBJ1-1, with D possibly TRBD1 on 6 matching bases. Germline CDR1 is MDHEN and CDR2 is SYDVKM. This CDR3 comprises 12 residues. The V gene lost 3 bases and the J gene lost 8 bases, with 10 bases spanning the gap. The CDR3 spells CASSFEGTEAFF. CDR3 nucleotide sequence: TGTGCCAGCAGTTTCGAGGGGACAGAAGCTTTCTTT.

The chain uses TRBV7-8 and TRBJ2-3; maybe TRBD2 (7 bases). Germline assignment: CDR1 SGHVS and CDR2 FQNEAQ. The CDR3 consists of 15 residues. V was cut by 5 bases and J by 1 base, with 13 bases left in between. CDR3 DNA sequence: TGTGCCAGCAGCCCAAGAGGGGGGGGCACAGATACGCAGTATTTT. Its protein is CASSPRGGGTDTQYF.

J is TRBJ2-1 and V is TRBV29-1, with TRBD2 identical over 7 bases. Unmatched junction bases numbered 12, after V lost 6 bases and J lost 10 bases. CDR3 size: 13 residues. CDR1 is SQVTM and CDR2 is ANQGSEA in the germline V gene. CDR3 DNA sequence: TGCAGCGTGCAAATTGGGGGGGGATACGAGCAGTTCTTC. Translation: CSVQIGGGYEQFF.

The rearrangement links TRBV28 to TRBJ1-6; D call uncertain. The germline V gene encodes CDR1 MDHEN and CDR2 SYDVKM. The length of the CDR3 is 13 residues. V shed 5 bases and J shed 10 bases, with 12 bases lying between them. CDR3 sequence (DNA): TGTGCCAGCAGTCCCCACAGAGAGTCACCCCTCCACTTT. It yields the protein CASSPHRESPLHF.

J is TRBJ2-1 and V is TRBV4-1; 10 bases are shared with TRBD1. The CDR3 runs 15 residues. Germline CDR1 MGHRA, CDR2 YSYEKL. Losses at the gene ends were 4 bases for V and 4 bases for J; bases not matched to a gene: 4. CDR3 sequence (DNA): TGCGCCAGCAGCCCCCTGGGACAGGGGTACAATGAGCAGTTCTTC. Residues: CASSPLGQGYNEQFF.

The chain carries TRBV19 and TRBJ2-1, with TRBD2 matching 7 bases. Germline CDR1 reads LNHDA; CDR2 reads SQIVND (reference sequence). The CDR3 contains 15 residues. V lost 6 bases to trimming and J lost 8 bases; unmatched junction nucleotides: 13. CDR3 amino acids: CASRKLAPRGDEQFF. The CDR3 region has the DNA TGTGCCAGTAGAAAACTAGCGCCGCGGGGCGATGAGCAGTTCTTC. The whole variable domain, filled in from reference TRBV19 and TRBJ2-1, reads DGGITQSPKYLFRKEGQNVTLSCEQNLNHDAMYWYRQDPGQGLRLIYYSQIVNDFQKGDIAEGYSVSREKKESFPLTVTSAQKNPTAFYLCASRKLAPRGDEQFFGPGTRLTVL.

The gene calls are TRBV5-1 and TRBJ1-1; D gene unclear. The CDR3 covers 15 residues. The V and J ends lost 0 bases and 4 bases respectively, with 13 bases between them. Germline loops: CDR1 SGHRS, CDR2 YFSETQ. The CDR3 DNA reads TGCGCCAGCAGCTTGGGCTCGGGGTTTGGCACTGAAGCTTTCTTT. Residues: CASSLGSGFGTEAFF.

The chain joins TRBV7-6 to TRBJ1-1, with TRBD1 identical over 8 bases. Trimming at V came to 3 bases and at J to 11 bases, leaving 14 bases not matched to a gene. The CDR3 has 15 amino acids. Germline V gene sequence: CDR1 SGHVS, CDR2 FNYEAQ. In nucleotides, the CDR3 is TGTGCCAGCAGCTTTTCTCAGGGGGCCCTCTCACGGGCTTTCTTT. This translates into CASSFSQGALSRAFF.

This chain connects TRBV29-1 to TRBJ1-4, with a tentative D call TRBD1 (6 bases). The germline gives CDR1 SQVTM, CDR2 ANQGSEA. This CDR3 is 15 amino acids long. V shed 4 bases and J shed 8 bases, with 20 bases lying between them. The CDR3 nucleotides read TGCAGCGTTGGGTTGTTGGTACAGGGTATAGAAAAACTGTTTTTT. It specifies CSVGLLVQGIEKLFF.

The gene calls are TRBV27 and TRBJ2-1; perhaps TRBD2 as D (5 bases). The germline V gene encodes CDR1 MNHEY and CDR2 SMNVEV (reference sequence). This CDR3 has 16 residues. Trimming shortened V by 0 bases and J by 0 bases, and 9 bases separated the two germline ends. CDR3 sequence: CASSLSTDFSYNEQFF. The CDR3 DNA is TGTGCCAGCAGTTTATCGACGGACTTCTCCTACAATGAGCAGTTCTTC.

As regards this clone: This sample also contains other DNA sequences that code for the same CDR3. The V call is TRBV5-1, the J call TRBJ2-7, with 9 bases aligning to TRBD1. Germline V gene sequence: CDR1 SGHRS, CDR2 YFSETQ. The CDR3 runs to 14 residues. The V segment lost 2 bases and the J segment 1 base; nucleotides outside the gene matches: 1. Here the CDR3 reads CASSFGTGSYEQYF. In DNA, the CDR3 is TGCGCCAGCAGCTTCGGGACAGGGTCCTACGAGCAGTACTTC.

This clone occurred a few times. The chain combines TRBV4-1 with TRBJ2-2; 8 nucleotides match TRBD1. After removal of 5 bases from V and 0 bases from J, the junction contained 8 bases not matched to a gene. CDR1 is MGHRA and CDR2 is YSYEKL in the germline V gene. The CDR3 is made up of 17 amino acids. This chain's CDR3 is CASSTADRGANTGELFF. For the CDR3, the DNA is TGCGCCAGCAGCACCGCTGACAGGGGTGCGAACACCGGGGAGCTGTTTTTT.

The chain links TRBV2 to TRBJ2-3, with 10 bases identical to TRBD1. The CDR3 has 16 amino acids. Germline V lookup: CDR1 SNHLY, CDR2 FYNNEI. The V gene end was trimmed by 5 bases and the J gene end by 2 bases; junction bases not matched to a gene: 7. This chain's CDR3 is CASSSGQGMVTDTQYF. CDR3 sequence (DNA): TGTGCCAGCAGTTCGGGACAGGGGATGGTCACAGATACGCAGTATTTT. The whole variable domain, filled in from reference TRBV2 and TRBJ2-3, reads EPEVTQTPSHQVTQMGQEVILRCVPISNHLYFYWYRQILGQKVEFLVSFYNNEISEKSEIFDDQFSVERPDGSNFTLKIRSTKLEDSAMYFCASSSGQGMVTDTQYFGPGTRLTVL.

The gene calls are TRBV3-1 (or the pseudogene TRBV3-2) and TRBJ1-2; possible D gene TRBD1, 6 bases. V was cut by 3 bases and J by 6 bases, with 11 bases left in between. The CDR3 length is 13 residues. CDR1 is LGHDT and CDR2 is YNNKEL in the germline V gene (reference sequence). CDR3 residues: CASSQDRLDGYTF. The CDR3 nucleotides read TGTGCCAGCAGCCAGGACAGATTAGATGGCTACACCTTC.

This chain uses TRBV27 with TRBJ1-1; no clear D gene. This CDR3 comprises 17 residues. Trimming removed 6 bases at V and 0 bases at J, with 20 bases between. Germline V gene data show CDR1 as MNHEY and CDR2 as SMNVEV (reference sequence). CDR3 loop: CASRSRGGMGMNTEAFF. CDR3 nucleotide sequence: TGTGCCAGCAGGTCCCGGGGAGGGATGGGCATGAACACTGAAGCTTTCTTT.

The chain recombines TRBV6-5 with TRBJ2-1, with 12 bases identical to TRBD2. The V gene's germline CDR1 is MNHEY and CDR2 SVGAGI. With 5 bases clipped from V and 5 bases from J, the junction kept 4 bases outside the gene matches. The length of the CDR3 is 15 residues. The CDR3 sequence is CASSRLAGADNEQFF. CDR3 sequence (DNA): TGTGCCAGCAGTCGACTAGCGGGAGCAGACAATGAGCAGTTCTTC.